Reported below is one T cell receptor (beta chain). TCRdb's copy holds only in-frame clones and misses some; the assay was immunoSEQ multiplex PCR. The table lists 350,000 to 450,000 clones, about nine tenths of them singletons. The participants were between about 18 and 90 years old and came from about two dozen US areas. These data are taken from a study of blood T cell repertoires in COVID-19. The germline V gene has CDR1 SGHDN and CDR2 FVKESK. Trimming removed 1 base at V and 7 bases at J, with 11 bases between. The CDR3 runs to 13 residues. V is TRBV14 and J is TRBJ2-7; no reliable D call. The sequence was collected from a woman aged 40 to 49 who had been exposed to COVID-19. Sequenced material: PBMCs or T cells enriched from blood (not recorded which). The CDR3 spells CASSQVFGGEQYF. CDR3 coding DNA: TGTGCCAGCAGCCAAGTGTTTGGCGGAGAGCAGTACTTC.